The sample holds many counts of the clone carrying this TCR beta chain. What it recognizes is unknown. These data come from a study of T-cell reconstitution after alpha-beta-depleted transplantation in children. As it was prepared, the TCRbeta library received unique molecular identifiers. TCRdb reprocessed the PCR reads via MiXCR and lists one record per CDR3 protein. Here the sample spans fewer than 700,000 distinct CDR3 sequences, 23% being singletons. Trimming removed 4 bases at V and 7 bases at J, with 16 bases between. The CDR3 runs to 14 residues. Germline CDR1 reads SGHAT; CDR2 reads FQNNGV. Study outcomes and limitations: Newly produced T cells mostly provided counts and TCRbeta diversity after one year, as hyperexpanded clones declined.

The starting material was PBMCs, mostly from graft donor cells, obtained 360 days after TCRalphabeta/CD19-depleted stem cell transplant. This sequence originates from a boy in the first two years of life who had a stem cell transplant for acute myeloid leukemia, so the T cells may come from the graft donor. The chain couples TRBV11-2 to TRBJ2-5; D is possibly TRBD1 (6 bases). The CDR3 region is CASSSSAQGATQYF. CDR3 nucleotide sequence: TGTGCCAGCAGCTCCTCCGCACAGGGCGCGACCCAGTACTTC.